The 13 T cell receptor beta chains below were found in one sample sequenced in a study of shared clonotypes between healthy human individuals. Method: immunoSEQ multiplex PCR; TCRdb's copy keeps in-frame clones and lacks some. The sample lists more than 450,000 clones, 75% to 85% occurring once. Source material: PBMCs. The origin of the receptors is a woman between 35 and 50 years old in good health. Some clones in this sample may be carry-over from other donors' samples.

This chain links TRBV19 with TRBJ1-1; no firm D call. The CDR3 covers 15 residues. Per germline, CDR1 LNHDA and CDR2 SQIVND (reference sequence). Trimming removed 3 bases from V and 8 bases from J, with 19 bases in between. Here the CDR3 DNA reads TGTGCCAGTAGTATTACGGGCACCAACCCCCCGGAAGCTTTCTTT. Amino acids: CASSITGTNPPEAFF. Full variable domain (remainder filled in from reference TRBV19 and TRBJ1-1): DGGITQSPKYLFRKEGQNVTLSCEQNLNHDAMYWYRQDPGQGLRLIYYSQIVNDFQKGDIAEGYSVSREKKESFPLTVTSAQKNPTAFYLCASSITGTNPPEAFFGQGTRLTVV.

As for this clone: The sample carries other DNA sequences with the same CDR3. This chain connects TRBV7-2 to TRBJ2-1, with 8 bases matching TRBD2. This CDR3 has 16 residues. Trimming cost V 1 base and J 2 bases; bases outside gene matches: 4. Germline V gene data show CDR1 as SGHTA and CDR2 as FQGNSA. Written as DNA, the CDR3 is TGTGCCAGCAGCTTAGTTAGCGGGACGACCTACAATGAGCAGTTCTTC. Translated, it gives CASSLVSGTTYNEQFF. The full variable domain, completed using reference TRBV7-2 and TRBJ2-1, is GAGVSQSPSNKVTEKGKDVELRCDPISGHTALYWYRQSLGQGLEFLIYFQGNSAPDKSGLPSDRFSAERTGGSVSTLTIQRTQQEDSAVYLCASSLVSGTTYNEQFFGPGTRLTVL.

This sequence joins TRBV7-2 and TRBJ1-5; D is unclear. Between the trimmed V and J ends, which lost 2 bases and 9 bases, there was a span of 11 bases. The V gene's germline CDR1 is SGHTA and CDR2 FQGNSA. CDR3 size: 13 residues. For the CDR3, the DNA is TGTGCCAGCAGCTTAAATGCATTAGGGCCCCAGCATTTT. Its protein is CASSLNALGPQHF.

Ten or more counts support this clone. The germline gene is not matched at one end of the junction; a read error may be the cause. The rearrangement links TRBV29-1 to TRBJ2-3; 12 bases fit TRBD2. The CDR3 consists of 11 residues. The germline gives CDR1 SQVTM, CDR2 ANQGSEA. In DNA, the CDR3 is TGCAGCGTTGGTAGGACTAGCGGGACTCGTTTT. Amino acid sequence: CSVGRTSGTRF.

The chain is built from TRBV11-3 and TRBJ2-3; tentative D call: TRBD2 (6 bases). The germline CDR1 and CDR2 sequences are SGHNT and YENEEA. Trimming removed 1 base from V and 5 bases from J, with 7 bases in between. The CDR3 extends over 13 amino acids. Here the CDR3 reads CASSLVGGDTQYF. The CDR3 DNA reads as TGTGCCAGCAGCTTAGTCGGGGGAGATACGCAGTATTTT.

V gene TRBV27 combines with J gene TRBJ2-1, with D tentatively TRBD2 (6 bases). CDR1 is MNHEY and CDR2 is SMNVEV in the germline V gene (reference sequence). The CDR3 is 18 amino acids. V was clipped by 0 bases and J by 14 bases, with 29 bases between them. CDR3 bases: TGTGCCAGCAGTTTATCGAATTATGGTGGTCGGGCCAGGGAGGACGAGTTCTTC. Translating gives CASSLSNYGGRAREDEFF.

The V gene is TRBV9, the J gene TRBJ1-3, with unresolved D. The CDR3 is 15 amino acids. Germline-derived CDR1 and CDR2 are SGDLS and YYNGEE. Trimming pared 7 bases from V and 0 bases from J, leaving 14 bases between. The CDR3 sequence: CASRQDGGSGNTIYF. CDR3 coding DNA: TGTGCCAGCCGTCAAGACGGAGGCTCTGGAAACACCATATATTTT.

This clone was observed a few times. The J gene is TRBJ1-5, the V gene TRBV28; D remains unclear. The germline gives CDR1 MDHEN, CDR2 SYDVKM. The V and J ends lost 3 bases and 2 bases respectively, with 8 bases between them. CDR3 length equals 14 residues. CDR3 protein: CASSFGWGNQPQHF. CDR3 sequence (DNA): TGTGCCAGCAGTTTTGGTTGGGGCAATCAGCCCCAGCATTTT.

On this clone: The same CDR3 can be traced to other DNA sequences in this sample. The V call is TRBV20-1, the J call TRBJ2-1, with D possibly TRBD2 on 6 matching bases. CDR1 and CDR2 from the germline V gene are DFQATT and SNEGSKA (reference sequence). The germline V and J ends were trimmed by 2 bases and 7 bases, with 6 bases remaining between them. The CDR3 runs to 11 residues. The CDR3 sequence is CSARRGNEQFF. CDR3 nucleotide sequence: TGCAGTGCTAGACGGGGGAATGAGCAGTTCTTC.

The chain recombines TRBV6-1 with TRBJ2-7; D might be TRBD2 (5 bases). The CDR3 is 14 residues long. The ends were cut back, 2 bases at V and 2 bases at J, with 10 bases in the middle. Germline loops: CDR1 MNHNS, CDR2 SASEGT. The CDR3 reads CASSELGLPYEQYF. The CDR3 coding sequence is TGTGCCAGCAGTGAATTAGGACTCCCCTACGAGCAGTACTTC.

The CDR3 reads CASSPGGGEEKLFF. CDR3 nucleotides: TGTGCCAGCTCACCGGGCGGGGGCGAGGAAAAACTGTTTTTT. J is TRBJ1-4 and V is TRBV18; possibly TRBD1 for D (6 bases). Germline-derived CDR1 and CDR2 are KGHSH and LQKENI. This CDR3 spans 14 amino acids. Trimming took 3 bases from V and 8 from J, leaving 13 bases between them.

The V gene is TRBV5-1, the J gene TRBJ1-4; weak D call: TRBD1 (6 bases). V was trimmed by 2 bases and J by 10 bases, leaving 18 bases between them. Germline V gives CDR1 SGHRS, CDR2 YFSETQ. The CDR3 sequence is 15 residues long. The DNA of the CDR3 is TGCGCCAGCAGCTTAGGGGGGGACGTGCTCGGAAAACTGTTTTTT. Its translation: CASSLGGDVLGKLFF. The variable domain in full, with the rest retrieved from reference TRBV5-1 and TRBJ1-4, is KAGVTQTPRYLIKTRGQQVTLSCSPISGHRSVSWYQQTPGQGLQFLFEYFSETQRNKGNFPGRFSGRQFSNSRSEMNVSTLELGDSALYLCASSLGGDVLGKLFFGSGTQLSVL.

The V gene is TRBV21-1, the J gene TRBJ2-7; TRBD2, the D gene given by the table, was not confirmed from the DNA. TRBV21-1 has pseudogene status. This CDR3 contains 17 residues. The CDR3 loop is CASSKGTGLAGIYEQYF. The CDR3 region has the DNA TGTGCCAGCAGCAAAGGGACAGGACTAGCGGGAATCTACGAGCAGTACTTC.